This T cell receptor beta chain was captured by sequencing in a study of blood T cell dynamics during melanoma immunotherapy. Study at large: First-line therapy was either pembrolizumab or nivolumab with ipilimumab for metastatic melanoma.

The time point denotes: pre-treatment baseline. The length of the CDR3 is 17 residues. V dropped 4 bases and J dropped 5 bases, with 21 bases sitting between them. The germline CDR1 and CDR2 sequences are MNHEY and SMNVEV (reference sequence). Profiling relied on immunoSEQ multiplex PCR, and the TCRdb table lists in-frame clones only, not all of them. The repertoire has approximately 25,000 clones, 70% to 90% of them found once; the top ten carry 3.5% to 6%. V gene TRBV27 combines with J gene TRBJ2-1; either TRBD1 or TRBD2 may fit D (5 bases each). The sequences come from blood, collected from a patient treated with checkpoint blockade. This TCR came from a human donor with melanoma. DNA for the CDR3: TGTGCCAGCAGTTCCCCCGGGGCCTGGTGGCCCCACAATGAGCAGTTCTTC. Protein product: CASSSPGAWWPHNEQFF.